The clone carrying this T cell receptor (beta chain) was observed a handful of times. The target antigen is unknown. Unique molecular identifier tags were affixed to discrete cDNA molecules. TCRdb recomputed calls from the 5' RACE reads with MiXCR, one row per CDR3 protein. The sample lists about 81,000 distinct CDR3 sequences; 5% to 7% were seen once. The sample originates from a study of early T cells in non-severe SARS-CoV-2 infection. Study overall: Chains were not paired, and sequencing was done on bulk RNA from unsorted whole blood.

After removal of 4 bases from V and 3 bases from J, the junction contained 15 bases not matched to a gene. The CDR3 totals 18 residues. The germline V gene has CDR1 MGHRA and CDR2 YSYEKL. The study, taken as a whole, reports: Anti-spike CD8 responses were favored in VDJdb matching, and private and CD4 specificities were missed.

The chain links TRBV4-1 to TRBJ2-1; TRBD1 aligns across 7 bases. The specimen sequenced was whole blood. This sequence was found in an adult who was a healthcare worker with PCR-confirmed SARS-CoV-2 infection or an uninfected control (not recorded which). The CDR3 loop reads CASSPYSFRDSNYNEQFF. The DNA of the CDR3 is TGCGCCAGCAGCCCTTACTCCTTCCGGGACAGTAACTACAATGAGCAGTTCTTC.